This TCR beta chain is drawn from a study of blood T cells in healthy people across ages. Each donor's blood draw was around 10 milliliters of peripheral blood. Sample-barcoded 5' priming and a J-beta primer mix drove a second PCR of roughly 6 to 12 cycles. Each cDNA molecule was tagged by a template-switch adaptor that had 12 random nucleotides. TCRdb reanalysed the 5' RACE reads using MiXCR and keeps one entry per CDR3 protein. Of about 570,000 distinct CDR3 sequences in the sample, roughly a quarter are singletons; the top ten hold over 3.5%. CDR1 is SQVTM, CDR2 ANQGSEA, per germline. The V gene lost 5 bases and the J gene lost 2 bases, with 17 bases spanning the gap. This CDR3 contains 15 residues. This sample was shared with a second study, whose subject was T cells of mothers and their children.

This TCR was sampled from a boy aged 2 to 10 in good health. The V gene is TRBV29-1, the J gene TRBJ2-3, with D perhaps TRBD2 (6 bases). The sample taken for sequencing was blood. The CDR3 bases are TGCAGCGTTTTGAAGCGGGCCTCCGTCACAGATACGCAGTATTTT. Protein sequence: CSVLKRASVTDTQYF.